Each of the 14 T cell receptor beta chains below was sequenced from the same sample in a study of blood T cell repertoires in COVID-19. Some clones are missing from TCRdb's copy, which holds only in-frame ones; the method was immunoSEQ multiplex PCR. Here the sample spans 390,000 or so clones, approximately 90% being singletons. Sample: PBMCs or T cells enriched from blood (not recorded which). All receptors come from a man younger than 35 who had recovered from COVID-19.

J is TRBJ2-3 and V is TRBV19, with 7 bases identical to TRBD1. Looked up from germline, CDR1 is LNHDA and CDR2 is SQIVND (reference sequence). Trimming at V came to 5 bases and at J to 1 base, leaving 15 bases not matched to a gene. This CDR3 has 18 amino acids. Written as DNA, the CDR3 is TGTGCCAGTAGTCTCCGAGGGGGCAGTCAAACAGGCACAGATACGCAGTATTTT. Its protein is CASSLRGGSQTGTDTQYF.

The CDR3 nucleotides are TGTGCCAGCAGCCCTCAGGGGACCCTTAACTATGGCTACACCTTC. It encodes CASSPQGTLNYGYTF. The rearrangement uses TRBV7-2 and TRBJ1-2, with a tentative D call TRBD1 (6 bases). Between the trimmed V and J ends, which lost 5 bases and 1 base, there was a span of 14 bases. Germline CDR1 reads SGHTA; CDR2 reads FQGNSA. The CDR3 runs 15 residues.

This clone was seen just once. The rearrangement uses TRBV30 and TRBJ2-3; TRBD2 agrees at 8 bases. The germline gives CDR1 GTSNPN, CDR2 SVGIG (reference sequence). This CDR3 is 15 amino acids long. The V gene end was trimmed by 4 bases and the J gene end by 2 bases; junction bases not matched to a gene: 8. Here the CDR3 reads CAWILTSGSTDTQYF. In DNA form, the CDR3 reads TGTGCCTGGATATTAACTAGCGGATCCACAGATACGCAGTATTTT.

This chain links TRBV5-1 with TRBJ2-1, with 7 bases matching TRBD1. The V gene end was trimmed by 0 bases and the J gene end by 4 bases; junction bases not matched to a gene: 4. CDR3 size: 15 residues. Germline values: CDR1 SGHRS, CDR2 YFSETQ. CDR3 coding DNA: TGCGCCAGCAGCTTGGCCGGGACAGCATACAATGAGCAGTTCTTC. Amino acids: CASSLAGTAYNEQFF.

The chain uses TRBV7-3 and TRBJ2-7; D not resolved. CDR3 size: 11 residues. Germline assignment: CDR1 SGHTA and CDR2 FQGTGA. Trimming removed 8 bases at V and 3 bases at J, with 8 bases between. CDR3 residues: CASAESYEQYF. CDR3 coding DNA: TGTGCCAGCGCGGAGAGCTACGAGCAGTACTTC.

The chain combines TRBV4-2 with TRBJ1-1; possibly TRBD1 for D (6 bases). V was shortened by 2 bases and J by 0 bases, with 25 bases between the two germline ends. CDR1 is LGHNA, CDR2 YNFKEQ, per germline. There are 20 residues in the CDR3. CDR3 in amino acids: CASSQSSWRQVYYMNTEAFF. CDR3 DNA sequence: TGTGCCAGCAGCCAAAGCTCCTGGCGACAGGTATATTACATGAACACTGAAGCTTTCTTT.

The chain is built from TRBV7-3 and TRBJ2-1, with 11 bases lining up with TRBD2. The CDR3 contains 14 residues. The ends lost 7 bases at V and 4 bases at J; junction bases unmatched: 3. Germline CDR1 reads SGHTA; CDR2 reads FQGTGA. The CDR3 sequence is CASTLAGGYNEQFF. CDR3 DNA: TGTGCCAGCACCCTAGCGGGAGGTTACAATGAGCAGTTCTTC. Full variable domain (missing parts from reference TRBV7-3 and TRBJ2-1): GAGVSQTPSNKVTEKGKYVELRCDPISGHTALYWYRQSLGQGPEFLIYFQGTGAADDSGLPNDRFFAVRPEGSVSTLKIQRTERGDSAVYLCASTLAGGYNEQFFGPGTRLTVL.

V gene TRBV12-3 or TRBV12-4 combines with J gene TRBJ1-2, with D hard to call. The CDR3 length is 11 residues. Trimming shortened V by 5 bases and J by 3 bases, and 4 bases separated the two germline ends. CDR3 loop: CASSGDYGYTF. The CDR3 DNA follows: TGTGCCAGCAGTGGAGACTATGGCTACACCTTC.

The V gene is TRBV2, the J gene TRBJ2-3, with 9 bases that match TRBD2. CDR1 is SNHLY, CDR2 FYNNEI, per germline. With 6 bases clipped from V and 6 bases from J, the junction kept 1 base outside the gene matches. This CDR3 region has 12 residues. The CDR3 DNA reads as TGTGCCAGCAGGCGGGAGGGGGATACGCAGTATTTT. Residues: CASRREGDTQYF.

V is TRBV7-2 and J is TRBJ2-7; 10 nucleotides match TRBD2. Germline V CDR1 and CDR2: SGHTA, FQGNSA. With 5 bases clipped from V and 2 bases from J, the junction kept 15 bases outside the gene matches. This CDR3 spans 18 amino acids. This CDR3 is CASSPPMGSGRSPYEQYF. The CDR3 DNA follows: TGTGCCAGCAGCCCCCCCATGGGTAGCGGGAGGTCCCCCTACGAGCAGTACTTC.

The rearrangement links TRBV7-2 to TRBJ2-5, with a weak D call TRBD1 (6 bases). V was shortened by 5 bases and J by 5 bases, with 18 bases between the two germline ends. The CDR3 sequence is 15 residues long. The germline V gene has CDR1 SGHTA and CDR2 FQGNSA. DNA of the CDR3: TGTGCCAGCAGCCCCCGTAAGGGGGAGAGGGAGACCCAGTACTTC. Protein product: CASSPRKGERETQYF.

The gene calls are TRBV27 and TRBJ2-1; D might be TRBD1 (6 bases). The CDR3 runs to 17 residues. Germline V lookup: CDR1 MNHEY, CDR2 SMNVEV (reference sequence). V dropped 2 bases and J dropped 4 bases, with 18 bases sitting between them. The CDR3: CASSLAIRGTLYNEQFF. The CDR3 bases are TGTGCCAGCAGTTTAGCTATCAGGGGAACCCTTTACAATGAGCAGTTCTTC.

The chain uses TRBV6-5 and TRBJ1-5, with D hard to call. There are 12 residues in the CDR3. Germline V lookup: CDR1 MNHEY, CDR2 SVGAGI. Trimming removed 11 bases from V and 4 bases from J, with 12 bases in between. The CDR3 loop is CAVLPGNQPQHF. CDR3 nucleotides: TGTGCCGTCCTCCCGGGGAATCAGCCCCAGCATTTT.

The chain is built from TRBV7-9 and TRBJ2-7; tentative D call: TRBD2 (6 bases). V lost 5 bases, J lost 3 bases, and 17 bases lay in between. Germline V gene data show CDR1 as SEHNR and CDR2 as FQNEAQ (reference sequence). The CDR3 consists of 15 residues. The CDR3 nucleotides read TGTGCCAGCAGCGAACCTCTCCGGGGACTCTACGAGCAGTACTTC. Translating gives CASSEPLRGLYEQYF.